Following are 20 T cell receptor beta chains from one sample sequenced in a study of T-cell memory formation after mild COVID-19. TCRdb redid the calling of the 5' RACE reads with MiXCR, one entry per CDR3 protein. Of roughly 190,000 distinct CDR3 sequences in the sample, about 17% were seen once. The specimen sequenced was PBMCs or a T cell subset sorted from them (not recorded which). The origin of the receptors is an adult woman who had mild COVID-19 (a few samples of this study predate the infection). Cell type and time point are not known.

The rearrangement uses TRBV20-1 and TRBJ2-2, with 8 bases lining up with TRBD2. J was trimmed by 4 bases and V by 0 bases; bases with no gene match: 16. The germline V gene has CDR1 DFQATT and CDR2 SNEGSKA (reference sequence). The CDR3 is made up of 19 amino acids. In nucleotides, the CDR3 is TGCAGTGCTAGAGATGCAGGGTTTAGCGGGAAGGCGGTCACCGGGGAGCTGTTTTTT. Protein sequence: CSARDAGFSGKAVTGELFF.

This clonotype appeared a few times. The rearrangement links TRBV7-2 to TRBJ1-5; D is ambiguous. The CDR3 loop spans 12 amino acids. Trimming took 8 bases from V and 5 from J, leaving 10 bases between them. The germline gives CDR1 SGHTA, CDR2 FQGNSA. This CDR3 is CASSPYDQPQHF. The CDR3 coding sequence is TGTGCCAGCTCTCCGTATGATCAGCCCCAGCATTTT.

This sequence joins TRBV9 and TRBJ1-2, with 9 positions matching TRBD1. After removal of 3 bases from V and 0 bases from J, the junction contained 9 bases not matched to a gene. Germline V gene lookup returns CDR1 SGDLS and CDR2 YYNGEE. There are 17 residues in the CDR3. The CDR3 sequence: CASSERDRAYSNYGYTF. The CDR3 DNA follows: TGTGCCAGCAGCGAACGGGACAGGGCTTATTCTAACTATGGCTACACCTTC.

This clonotype was counted many times. This chain joins TRBV27 and TRBJ1-6; D gene unclear. V was clipped by 6 bases and J by 0 bases, with 9 bases between them. The CDR3 is made up of 15 amino acids. The V gene's germline CDR1 is MNHEY and CDR2 SMNVEV (reference sequence). CDR3 in DNA: TGTGCCAGCAGCCCCTGGAGCTCCTATAATTCACCCCTCCACTTT. Residues: CASSPWSSYNSPLHF.

There are a few counts of this clonotype. The rearrangement joins TRBV14 to TRBJ2-7, with D possibly being TRBD1 (6 bases). V dropped 4 bases and J dropped 5 bases, with 12 bases sitting between them. CDR3 length: 13 residues. The germline V gene encodes CDR1 SGHDN and CDR2 FVKESK. The CDR3 loop reads CASSRNQGHEQYF. The CDR3 nucleotides read TGTGCCAGCAGCCGCAATCAGGGGCACGAGCAGTACTTC. The complete variable domain, with remaining parts taken from reference TRBV14 and TRBJ2-7, reads EAGVTQFPSHSVIEKGQTVTLRCDPISGHDNLYWYRRVMGKEIKFLLHFVKESKQDESGMPNNRFLAERTGGTYSTLKVQPAELEDSGVYFCASSRNQGHEQYFGPGTRLTVT.

Many counts were recorded for this clonotype. The chain combines TRBV30 with TRBJ1-2, with a tentative D call TRBD1 (6 bases). The CDR3 consists of 14 residues. From germline, CDR1 is GTSNPN and CDR2 SVGIG (reference sequence). V lost 0 bases to trimming and J lost 5 bases, with 13 bases between them. The DNA for the CDR3 is TGTGCCTGGAGTGTACCCAGGGGCAAGTATGGCTACACCTTC. Protein product: CAWSVPRGKYGYTF.

The chain uses TRBV5-8 and TRBJ1-2; D possibly corresponds to TRBD1 (5 bases). The CDR3 is 15 residues long. The V gene lost 1 base and the J gene lost 6 bases, with 16 bases spanning the gap. CDR1 is SGHTS, CDR2 YDEGEE, per germline. This chain's CDR3 is CASSLFRGVSHGYTF. The CDR3, as DNA: TGTGCCAGCAGCTTGTTTAGGGGCGTCAGCCATGGCTACACCTTC. The complete variable domain, with remaining parts taken from reference TRBV5-8 and TRBJ1-2, reads EAGVTQSPTHLIKTRGQQATLRCSPISGHTSVYWYQQALGLGLQFLLWYDEGEERNRGNFPPRFSGRQFPNYSSELNVNALELEDSALYLCASSLFRGVSHGYTFGSGTRLTVV.

This clonotype was detected only a few times. The V and J genes are TRBV12-3 or TRBV12-4 and TRBJ1-6; TRBD1 is a possible D gene (6 bases). Deletions cut 6 bases from V and 7 bases from J, with 16 bases between. CDR3 length: 15 residues. Written as DNA, the CDR3 is TGTGCCAGCAGGCGGACGGACAGTCAGAATTCACCCCTCCACTTT. Amino acids: CASRRTDSQNSPLHF.

This clonotype has only a few counts. The chain links TRBV7-2 to TRBJ2-1, with TRBD2 identical over 10 bases. The V segment lost 6 bases and the J segment 3 bases; nucleotides outside the gene matches: 5. Germline V gene data show CDR1 as SGHTA and CDR2 as FQGNSA. The CDR3 has 15 amino acids. This chain's CDR3 is CASSYRTSGYNEQFF. The CDR3 DNA is TGTGCCAGCAGTTACAGGACTAGCGGCTACAATGAGCAGTTCTTC. Supplemented by reference TRBV7-2 and TRBJ2-1, the full variable domain reads GAGVSQSPSNKVTEKGKDVELRCDPISGHTALYWYRQSLGQGLEFLIYFQGNSAPDKSGLPSDRFSAERTGGSVSTLTIQRTQQEDSAVYLCASSYRTSGYNEQFFGPGTRLTVL.

The sample holds many counts of this clonotype. Here the CDR3 reads CASSFRQGTHQPQHF. The CDR3 DNA follows: TGTGCCAGCAGTTTTAGACAGGGCACACATCAGCCCCAGCATTTT. This rearrangement joins TRBV12-3 or TRBV12-4 to TRBJ1-5, with 7 nucleotides matching TRBD1. The CDR3 has 15 residues. The V gene end was trimmed by 3 bases and the J gene end by 5 bases; junction bases not matched to a gene: 7.

This sequence joins TRBV11-1 and TRBJ1-1; possibly TRBD1 for D (5 bases). V lost 0 bases and J lost 3, with 14 bases in between. CDR1 and CDR2 from the germline V gene are SGHAT and FQDESV (reference sequence). The CDR3 contains 16 residues. CDR3 residues: CASSLAGVGVYTEAFF. CDR3 in DNA: TGTGCCAGCAGCTTAGCAGGGGTTGGAGTGTACACTGAAGCTTTCTTT.

The chain recombines TRBV20-1 with TRBJ2-5; D is ambiguous. CDR3 length: 11 amino acids. The V end was cut by 0 bases, the J end by 9 bases, with 8 bases between. The V gene's germline CDR1 is DFQATT and CDR2 SNEGSKA (reference sequence). The CDR3 region is CSARDAPAQYF. As DNA, the CDR3 is TGCAGTGCTAGAGACGCGCCAGCCCAGTACTTC.

This sequence joins TRBV5-1 and TRBJ2-5; TRBD1 agrees at 10 bases. V was pared by 4 bases and J by 7 bases, with 10 bases of the junction left unmatched. CDR1 is SGHRS, CDR2 YFSETQ, per germline. CDR3 length: 15 amino acids. The CDR3 loop is CASSPETGGVWTQYF. CDR3 DNA: TGCGCCAGCAGCCCAGAGACAGGGGGCGTTTGGACCCAGTACTTC.

V is TRBV6-1 and J is TRBJ1-2; TRBD1 might be the D (6 bases). The CDR3 has 13 residues. Germline V CDR1 and CDR2: MNHNS, SASEGT. Between the trimmed V and J ends, which lost 6 bases and 5 bases, there was a span of 13 bases. In nucleotides, the CDR3 is TGTGCCAGCAGCGCGGCAGGGGTATATGGCTACACCTTC. It yields the protein CASSAAGVYGYTF.

This clonotype was seen repeatedly, ten times or more. The gene calls are TRBV6-5 and TRBJ1-2, with 8 bases fitting TRBD1. In germline, CDR1 is MNHEY, CDR2 SVGAGI. The CDR3 runs to 13 residues. V lost 2 bases and J lost 6; bases outside the gene matches: 2. The CDR3 DNA is TGTGCCAGCAGTTACCAGGGGGCTAATGGCTACACCTTC. It translates to CASSYQGANGYTF.

This chain links TRBV12-3 or TRBV12-4 with TRBJ2-3, with D tentatively TRBD1 or TRBD2 (6 bases each). V lost 0 bases and J 5 bases, leaving 21 bases between the germline ends. There are 18 residues in the CDR3. CDR3 nucleotide sequence: TGTGCCAGCAGTTTAGCTGGGGGTCCGGGGGCTTCTAGAGATACGCAGTATTTT. It is translated as CASSLAGGPGASRDTQYF.

This chain joins TRBV7-2 and TRBJ2-3; unclear D gene. V was cut by 5 bases and J by 1 base, with 13 bases left in between. This CDR3 contains 15 residues. Germline CDR1 is SGHTA and CDR2 is FQGNSA. This CDR3 reads CASSVEYLRTDTQYF. The DNA of the CDR3 is TGTGCCAGCAGCGTGGAATACCTTCGCACAGATACGCAGTATTTT.

This clonotype has just a few counts. The chain carries TRBV12-3 or TRBV12-4 and TRBJ2-7, with 9 bases identical to TRBD2. V was pared by 3 bases and J by 7 bases, with 7 bases of the junction left unmatched. This CDR3 comprises 14 residues. The CDR3 is CASSFGGGAGEQYF. The DNA for the CDR3 is TGTGCCAGCAGTTTTGGCGGGGGGGCCGGTGAGCAGTACTTC.

The J gene is TRBJ2-7, the V gene TRBV7-8, with D possibly matching TRBD2 (6 bases). The CDR3 is made up of 15 amino acids. Germline lookup yields CDR1 SGHVS and CDR2 FQNEAQ. The V end lost 0 bases, the J end lost 0 bases, and 9 bases lay between the germline ends. Written as DNA, the CDR3 is TGTGCCAGCAGCTTAGCCGCCGGGGGCTCCTACGAGCAGTACTTC. This codes for CASSLAAGGSYEQYF.

CDR3 coding DNA: TGCAGTGCTAGGCTGCGGGGGGGAACAGATACGCAGTATTTT. Translation: CSARLRGGTDTQYF. The genes are TRBV20-1 and TRBJ2-3; 9 nucleotides agree with TRBD2. Germline V gene sequence: CDR1 DFQATT, CDR2 SNEGSKA (reference sequence). Losses at the gene ends were 3 bases for V and 3 bases for J; bases not matched to a gene: 4. CDR3 length equals 14 residues.